This T cell receptor (beta chain) was recovered during a study of cytomegalovirus exposure and HLA in healthy donors. Study outcomes and limitations: There were a few CMV-associated chains whose specificity for CMV antigens was confirmed in vitro. There was a cluster of highly shared sequence variants that was likely a sequencing artifact. The study carried out a later analysis of TCR beta sequences. It associated some 17,000 of them with specific HLA alleles at a false discovery rate of 0.05.

Deletions cut 7 bases from V and 3 bases from J, with 19 bases between. Germline loops: CDR1 LNHDA, CDR2 SQIVND (reference sequence). The CDR3 length is 16 residues. Primers: 60 Vbeta forward and 13 Jbeta reverse. Measured with immunoSEQ multiplex PCR; TCRdb has only the in-frame clones, and not every one. The data contain about 160,000 clones, 84% of them singletons. Turning to this clone: The antigen is undetermined.

The receptor comes from a man aged 50 to 59 in good health and CMV-seropositive. The sample taken for sequencing was PBMCs. V and J are TRBV19 and TRBJ1-5, with D possibly being TRBD1 (6 bases). CDR3 in DNA: TGTGCCAGTAAACTGGGCCCCGGACAGACCAATCAGCCCCAGCATTTT. It encodes CASKLGPGQTNQPQHF. The full variable domain, in which reference TRBV19 and TRBJ1-5 provide the parts outside the CDR3, is DGGITQSPKYLFRKEGQNVTLSCEQNLNHDAMYWYRQDPGQGLRLIYYSQIVNDFQKGDIAEGYSVSREKKESFPLTVTSAQKNPTAFYLCASKLGPGQTNQPQHFGDGTRLSIL.